This TCR beta chain was recorded in a study of T-cell reconstitution after alpha-beta-depleted transplantation in children. This clonotype was counted a few times. As it was prepared, the TCRbeta library received unique molecular identifiers. TCRdb reanalysed the PCR reads using MiXCR and keeps one entry per CDR3 protein. The profile shows 200,000 to 300,000 distinct CDR3 sequences, roughly 25% of them singletons. Germline CDR1 is SGHRS and CDR2 is YFSETQ. The CDR3 is 15 amino acids. V was clipped by 0 bases and J by 1 base, with 9 bases between them. J is TRBJ2-3 and V is TRBV5-1, with a tentative D call TRBD1 (5 bases). This sequence was found in a girl aged 2-10 years with Fanconi anemia, due to receive a stem cell transplant. This specimen was PBMCs, taken before TCRalphabeta/CD19-depleted stem cell transplant. CDR3 amino acids: CASSLVSGRTDTQYF. CDR3 DNA sequence: TGCGCCAGCAGCTTGGTGTCAGGGCGCACAGATACGCAGTATTTT.